A single sample is the source of the 4 T cell receptor beta chains below, sequenced in a study of cytomegalovirus exposure and HLA in healthy donors. Researchers ran the PCR with 60 Vbeta and 13 Jbeta primers. Some clones are missing from TCRdb's copy, which holds only in-frame ones; the method was immunoSEQ multiplex PCR. The table has some 110,000 clones, roughly 80% seen once. The sequencing input was PBMCs. The receptors come from a man aged 30 to 45 in good health and CMV-seropositive.

The V call is TRBV5-6, the J call TRBJ2-2, with a tentative D call TRBD1 (5 bases). The CDR3 extends over 18 amino acids. Trimming left V 7 bases short and J 0 bases short, with 22 bases between. CDR1 and CDR2 (germline): SGHDT, YYEEEE. CDR3 bases: TGTGCCAGCTCCTCGAGCTACGCGCCCAGGGCGAACACCGGGGAGCTGTTTTTT. It codes for CASSSSYAPRANTGELFF.

CDR3 protein: CASSDQGLGGYTF. The CDR3 coding sequence is TGTGCCAGCAGCGACCAGGGTTTAGGTGGCTACACCTTC. The rearrangement uses TRBV6-1 and TRBJ1-2, with D maybe TRBD1 (5 bases). The CDR3 loop spans 13 amino acids. Germline V gives CDR1 MNHNS, CDR2 SASEGT. V lost 6 bases and J 7 bases, leaving 15 bases between the germline ends.

The chain is built from TRBV6-5 and TRBJ2-6, with 7 bases lining up with TRBD1. The trim removed 5 bases at V and 3 bases at J, leaving 4 bases unmatched. The CDR3 is 15 residues long. The germline V gene encodes CDR1 MNHEY and CDR2 SVGAGI. The DNA of the CDR3 is TGTGCCAGCAGTCACAGGGGAAATGGGGCCAACGTCCTGACTTTC. This sequence encodes CASSHRGNGANVLTF.

The chain uses TRBV15 and TRBJ1-2, with 8 bases aligning to TRBD1. J lost 8 bases, V lost 2 bases, and 13 bases had no gene match. The germline gives CDR1 LNHNV, CDR2 YYDKDF (reference sequence). This CDR3 is built from 16 residues. CDR3: CATSRTGGLVYDGYTF. The CDR3 DNA reads as TGTGCCACCAGCAGAACAGGGGGTCTTGTGTATGACGGCTACACCTTC.